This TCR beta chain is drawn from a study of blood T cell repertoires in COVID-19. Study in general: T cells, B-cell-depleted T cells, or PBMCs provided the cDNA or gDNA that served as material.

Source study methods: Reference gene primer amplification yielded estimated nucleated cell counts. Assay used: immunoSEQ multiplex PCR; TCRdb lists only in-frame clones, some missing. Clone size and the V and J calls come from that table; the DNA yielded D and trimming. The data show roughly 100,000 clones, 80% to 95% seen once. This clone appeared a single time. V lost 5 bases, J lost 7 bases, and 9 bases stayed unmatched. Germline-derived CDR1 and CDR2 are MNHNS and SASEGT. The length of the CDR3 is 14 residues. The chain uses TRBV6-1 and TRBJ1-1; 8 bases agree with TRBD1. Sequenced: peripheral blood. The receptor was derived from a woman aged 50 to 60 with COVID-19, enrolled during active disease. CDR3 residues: CASSRRPGQGEAFF. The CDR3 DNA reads TGTGCCAGCAGTCGCAGGCCCGGACAGGGTGAAGCTTTCTTT.